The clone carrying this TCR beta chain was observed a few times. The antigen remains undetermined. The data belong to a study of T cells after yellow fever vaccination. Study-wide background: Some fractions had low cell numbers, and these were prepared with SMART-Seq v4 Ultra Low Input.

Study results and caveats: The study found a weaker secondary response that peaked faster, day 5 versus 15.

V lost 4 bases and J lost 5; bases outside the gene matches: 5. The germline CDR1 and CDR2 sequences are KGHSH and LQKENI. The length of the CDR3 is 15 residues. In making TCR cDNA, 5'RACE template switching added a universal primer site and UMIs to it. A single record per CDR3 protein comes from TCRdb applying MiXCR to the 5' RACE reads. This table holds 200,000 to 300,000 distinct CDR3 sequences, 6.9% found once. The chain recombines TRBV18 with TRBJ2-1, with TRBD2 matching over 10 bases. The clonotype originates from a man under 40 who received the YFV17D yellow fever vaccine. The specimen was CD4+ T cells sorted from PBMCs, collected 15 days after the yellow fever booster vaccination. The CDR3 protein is CASSRQAGGNNEQFF. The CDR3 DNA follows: TGTGCCAGCTCACGCCAAGCGGGAGGGAACAATGAGCAGTTCTTC.